This entry describes one T cell receptor (beta chain). The CDR3 sequence is 14 residues long. Germline V gene lookup returns CDR1 SGHAT and CDR2 FQNNGV. V was trimmed by 5 bases and J by 6 bases, leaving 14 bases between them. Measured with immunoSEQ multiplex PCR; TCRdb has only the in-frame clones, and not every one. The sample has hundreds of thousands of clones, more than 75% seen once. This entry belongs to a study of blood T cell repertoires in COVID-19. Study-level information: PBMCs, B-cell-depleted T cells, or T cells provided the cDNA or gDNA that made up the material.

The rearrangement uses TRBV11-2 and TRBJ2-4; D gene unclear. Sequencing was done on a sample of peripheral blood. The TCR sequence derives from a woman between 50 and 59 years old with COVID-19, enrolled during active disease. CDR3 protein: CASSTPNRGNIQYF. The CDR3 DNA reads as TGTGCCAGCAGCACCCCTAATCGAGGAAACATTCAGTACTTC.